Listed here is a single TCR beta chain. As yet, its antigen is unknown. PCR was performed using 60 Vbeta and 13 Jbeta primers. Repertoires were generated with immunoSEQ multiplex PCR, while TCRdb's copy carries only in-frame clones and drops some. The sample contains 150,000 to 200,000 clones, roughly four fifths of which appear only once. CDR1 SGHRS and CDR2 YFSETQ come from the germline V gene. This CDR3 is 16 amino acids long. V was clipped by 1 base and J by 8 bases; unmatched bases: 7. This sample was taken from a study of cytomegalovirus exposure and HLA in healthy donors. Across the study: Earlier, approximately 190 million T cells were analyzed, and 117 million unique TCR beta sequences were found among them. Findings and limits, study-wide: The CMV antigen specificity of three CMV-associated chains was confirmed through in vitro analysis. Trimming of TCR beta V- and J-genes showed a link, identified in a later analysis, to a missense DCLRE1C variant. Previous analysis showed most TCR beta V segments were productive about 87% or about 30% of the time.

This receptor was taken from a man in his forties or fifties in good health and CMV-seronegative. The specimen was PBMCs. The rearrangement links TRBV5-1 to TRBJ2-7; 15 nucleotides align to TRBD2. This chain's CDR3 is CASSLTLGLAGGQQYF. The CDR3 region has the DNA TGCGCCAGCAGCTTGACCCTGGGACTAGCGGGGGGCCAGCAGTACTTC.